The following is a T cell receptor (beta chain) sequence with its context. No antigen is known for it. The PCR had 60 Vbeta and 13 Jbeta primers. The table came from immunoSEQ multiplex PCR; TCRdb's copy has only in-frame clones and leaves some out. The table shows about 90,000 clones, with under 80% occurring only once. This sample stems from a study of cytomegalovirus exposure and HLA in healthy donors. Study-wide results and limits: A previous analysis found most TCR beta V segments productive roughly 87% or roughly 30% of the time.

Trimming took off 11 bases at V and 2 bases at J, with 8 bases between the two ends. Germline-derived CDR1 and CDR2 are SNHLY and FYNNEI. CDR3 length: 11 amino acids. What was sequenced was PBMCs. The clonotype originates from a man aged 25-45 years in good health and CMV-seropositive. V usage is TRBV2 and J usage is TRBJ2-3, with D perhaps TRBD2 (6 bases). The DNA for the CDR3 is TGTGCCGGGGGGAACACAGATACGCAGTATTTT. It translates to CAGGNTDTQYF.